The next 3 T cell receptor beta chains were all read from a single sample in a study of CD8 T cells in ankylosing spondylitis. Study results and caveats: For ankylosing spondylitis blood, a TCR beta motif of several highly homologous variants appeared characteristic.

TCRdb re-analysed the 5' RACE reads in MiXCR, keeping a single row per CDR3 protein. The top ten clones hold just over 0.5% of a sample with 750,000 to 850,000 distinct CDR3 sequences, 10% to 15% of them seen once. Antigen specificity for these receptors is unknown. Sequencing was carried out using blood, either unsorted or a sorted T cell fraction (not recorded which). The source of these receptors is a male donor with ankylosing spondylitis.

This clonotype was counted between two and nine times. CDR3 loop: CASSQKRVFGLFF. DNA for the CDR3: TGTGCCAGCAGTCAAAAAAGGGTTTTCGGGCTGTTTTTT. The V gene is TRBV6-1, the J gene TRBJ1-4; D ambiguous. Germline loops: CDR1 MNHNS, CDR2 SASEGT. The CDR3 runs 13 residues. Trimming left V 5 bases short and J 14 bases short, with 18 bases between.

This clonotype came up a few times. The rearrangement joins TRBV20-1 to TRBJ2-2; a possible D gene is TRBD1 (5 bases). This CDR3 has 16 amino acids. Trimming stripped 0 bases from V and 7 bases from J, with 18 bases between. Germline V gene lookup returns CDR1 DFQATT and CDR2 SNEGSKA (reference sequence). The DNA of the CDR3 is TGCAGTGCTAGAGATTTTGGCCAGGGAAACGGCGGGGAGCTGTTTTTT. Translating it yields CSARDFGQGNGGELFF.

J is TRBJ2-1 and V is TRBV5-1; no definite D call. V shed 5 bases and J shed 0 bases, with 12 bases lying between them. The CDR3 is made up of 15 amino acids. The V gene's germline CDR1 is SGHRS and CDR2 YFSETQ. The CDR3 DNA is TGCGCCAGCAGTTTAACTCCCCTCTCCTACAATGAGCAGTTCTTC. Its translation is CASSLTPLSYNEQFF. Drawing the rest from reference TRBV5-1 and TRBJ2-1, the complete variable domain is KAGVTQTPRYLIKTRGQQVTLSCSPISGHRSVSWYQQTPGQGLQFLFEYFSETQRNKGNFPGRFSGRQFSNSRSEMNVSTLELGDSALYLCASSLTPLSYNEQFFGPGTRLTVL.